The 29 T cell receptor beta chains reported below all come from one sample, sequenced in a study of CD8 T cells in ankylosing spondylitis. One entry per CDR3 protein, called by TCRdb with MiXCR from the 5' RACE reads. This sample has a few hundred thousand distinct CDR3 sequences; 15% to 20% occur once, and the top ten carry roughly a third. Sequences were obtained from blood, either unsorted or a sorted T cell fraction (not recorded which). These receptors came from a male donor with ankylosing spondylitis or in good health (not recorded which).

This clonotype was detected a few times. J is TRBJ2-2 and V is TRBV20-1; no reliable D call. The CDR3 spans 13 residues. V shed 6 bases and J shed 0 bases, with 8 bases lying between them. CDR1 and CDR2 (germline): DFQATT, SNEGSKA (reference sequence). The CDR3 sequence is CSAWATNTGELFF. In DNA, the CDR3 is TGCAGTGCCTGGGCAACGAACACCGGGGAGCTGTTTTTT.

This clonotype was detected only a few times. V gene TRBV25-1 combines with J gene TRBJ2-1; D unclear. Trimming stripped 10 bases from V and 5 bases from J, with 15 bases between. CDR1 is MGHDK, CDR2 SYGVNS, per germline. The CDR3 totals 13 residues. The CDR3 nucleotides are TGTGCCATCCGACATGGGCTCCACAATGAGCAGTTCTTC. Translated: CAIRHGLHNEQFF.

This clonotype came up a few times. The chain recombines TRBV12-3 or TRBV12-4 with TRBJ1-1, with a weak D call TRBD1 (5 bases). The V and J ends lost 5 bases and 1 base respectively, with 14 bases between them. The CDR3 runs to 15 residues. The CDR3 DNA reads TGTGCCAGCAGTCCCGAGAGGGGACGGAACACTGAAGCTTTCTTT. This encodes CASSPERGRNTEAFF.

V gene TRBV6-5 combines with J gene TRBJ1-5; D gene ambiguous. Germline V gives CDR1 MNHEY, CDR2 SVGAGI. Trimming took off 2 bases at V and 7 bases at J, with 12 bases between the two ends. CDR3 length equals 14 residues. This CDR3 reads CASSYGVYGQPQHF. In DNA form, the CDR3 reads TGTGCCAGCAGTTACGGAGTTTACGGGCAGCCCCAGCATTTT.

The chain uses TRBV10-2 and TRBJ2-7; 11 bases are shared with TRBD2. CDR1 WSHSY and CDR2 SAAADI come from the germline V gene. CDR3 length equals 14 residues. V shed 4 bases, J shed 3 bases, and the junction held 2 bases outside the gene matches. CDR3 nucleotides: TGCGCCAGCAGTGGGGGACTAGCGGTCTACGAGCAGTACTTC. It yields the protein CASSGGLAVYEQYF.

The DNA for the CDR3 is TGCGCCAGCAGCTTGGAAGGGACCCTCTCCTACAATGAGCAGTTCTTC. Its translation is CASSLEGTLSYNEQFF. The chain employs TRBV5-1 and TRBJ2-1; D possibly uses TRBD1 or TRBD2 (5 bases each). This CDR3 contains 16 residues. CDR1 is SGHRS, CDR2 YFSETQ, per germline. The V end was cut by 0 bases, the J end by 0 bases, with 10 bases between.

The V call is TRBV6-5, the J call TRBJ2-1, with 11 bases that match TRBD2. The CDR3 spans 13 residues. From germline, CDR1 is MNHEY and CDR2 SVGAGI. Trimming removed 2 bases from V and 9 bases from J; junction bases left unmatched: 0. CDR3 coding DNA: TGTGCCAGCAGTTACGGGACTAGCGGTGAGCAGTTCTTC. Encoded protein: CASSYGTSGEQFF.

The chain joins TRBV30 to TRBJ2-7; the match to TRBD2 covers 12 bases. Looked up from germline, CDR1 is GTSNPN and CDR2 is SVGIG (reference sequence). This CDR3 has 15 amino acids. The ends lost 0 bases at V and 4 bases at J; junction bases unmatched: 4. CDR3 in amino acids: CAWSVATSGSYEQYF. CDR3 sequence (DNA): TGTGCCTGGAGTGTAGCGACTAGCGGGAGTTACGAGCAGTACTTC.

Details on this clonotype: This may be a read error, as it is one base from a much larger clone. V usage is TRBV7-6 and J usage is TRBJ2-7, with D tentatively TRBD1 or TRBD2 (5 bases each). The germline gives CDR1 SGHVS, CDR2 FNYEAQ. The CDR3 runs 13 residues. The V and J ends lost 5 bases and 3 bases respectively, with 11 bases between them. The CDR3, as DNA: TGTGCCAGCAGCACCGGGACCTACTACGAGCAGTACTTC. This encodes CASSTGTYYEQYF.

This clonotype was found a few times. The gene calls are TRBV12-3 or TRBV12-4 and TRBJ2-1, with a tentative D call TRBD2 (5 bases). The CDR3 spans 12 residues. Trimming shortened V by 5 bases and J by 10 bases, and 12 bases separated the two germline ends. The CDR3 loop reads CASSPAGREQFF. The CDR3 DNA reads TGTGCCAGCAGTCCGGCGGGCAGAGAGCAGTTCTTC.

With regard to this clonotype: A read error is likely, as this CDR3 ends without the conserved phenylalanine or tryptophan. It is unclear where the CDR3 begins or ends on the DNA, so no DNA is shown, and the CDR3 is as TCRdb lists it. The chain couples TRBV12-3 or TRBV12-4 to TRBJ1-1. The CDR3 spans 14 residues, counting both ends. This CDR3 reads CASRQNRERVELSI.

This clonotype was seen only a few times. CDR3: CATSDPPYNEQFF. CDR3 coding DNA: TGTGCCACCAGTGACCCACCGTACAATGAGCAGTTCTTC. The chain has TRBV24-1 and TRBJ2-1; D not certain. The CDR3 consists of 13 residues. Trimming cost V 4 bases and J 4 bases, with 7 bases left between them. Germline V gene data show CDR1 as KGHDR and CDR2 as SFDVKD.

The chain is built from TRBV7-3 and TRBJ2-7; no clear D. V was trimmed by 5 bases and J by 6 bases, leaving 14 bases between them. The CDR3 loop spans 13 amino acids. CDR1 and CDR2 from the germline V gene are SGHTA and FQGTGA. CDR3 DNA sequence: TGTGCCAGCAGCCACCGGCTAGGCGCCGAGCAGTACTTC. Amino acid sequence: CASSHRLGAEQYF. The full variable domain, completed using reference TRBV7-3 and TRBJ2-7, is GAGVSQTPSNKVTEKGKYVELRCDPISGHTALYWYRQSLGQGPEFLIYFQGTGAADDSGLPNDRFFAVRPEGSVSTLKIQRTERGDSAVYLCASSHRLGAEQYFGPGTRLTVT.

V and J are TRBV12-3 or TRBV12-4 and TRBJ2-1; 9 positions match TRBD1. This CDR3 spans 16 amino acids. Trimming removed 3 bases from V and 8 bases from J; junction bases left unmatched: 11. CDR3 sequence reads: CASSFPLGTGIDEQFF. CDR3 DNA sequence: TGTGCCAGCAGTTTCCCCCTAGGGACAGGGATCGATGAGCAGTTCTTC.

The V gene is TRBV14, the J gene TRBJ2-1, with D unresolved. The length of the CDR3 is 17 residues. The V gene's germline CDR1 is SGHDN and CDR2 FVKESK. V lost 2 bases, J lost 8 bases, and 22 bases lay in between. The CDR3: CASSQLRSIRNGDEQFF. DNA of the CDR3: TGTGCCAGCAGCCAATTGCGCTCGATACGCAATGGCGATGAGCAGTTCTTC.

V usage is TRBV6-2 or TRBV6-3 and J usage is TRBJ2-1; 7 nucleotides agree with TRBD2. This CDR3 region has 16 residues. V gave up 7 bases and J gave up 2 bases; unmatched junction bases: 11. Germline CDR1 reads MNHEY; CDR2 reads SVGEGT. The CDR3 DNA follows: TGTGCCAGCACCCCTGGAGACGGACTAGCCTACAATGAGCAGTTCTTC. Encoded protein: CASTPGDGLAYNEQFF.

There are many counts of this clonotype. The chain couples TRBV7-2 to TRBJ2-7; the match to TRBD1 covers 10 bases. This CDR3 has 15 residues. Looked up from germline, CDR1 is SGHTA and CDR2 is FQGNSA. V was clipped by 1 base and J by 11 bases; unmatched bases: 11. CDR3 bases: TGTGCCAGCAGCTTAGTTCCGGGACAGGGGCCACAAAAGTACTTC. It specifies CASSLVPGQGPQKYF.

The chain has TRBV29-1 and TRBJ2-1; possible D gene TRBD2, 5 bases. V was cut by 7 bases and J by 10 bases, with 14 bases left in between. Germline V gives CDR1 SQVTM, CDR2 ANQGSEA. The CDR3 contains 11 residues. The CDR3 coding sequence is TGCAGCGCCCTCCCGACGGGAGAGCAGTTCTTC. Protein product: CSALPTGEQFF.

The V gene is TRBV27, the J gene TRBJ2-7, with 10 bases that match TRBD1. The CDR3 has 14 residues. The trim removed 6 bases at V and 4 bases at J, leaving 6 bases unmatched. Germline V lookup: CDR1 MNHEY, CDR2 SMNVEV (reference sequence). The CDR3 DNA follows: TGTGCCAGCAGCGGGACAGGGGAGTCGTACGAGCAGTACTTC. Translation: CASSGTGESYEQYF.

This clonotype was found many times. The CDR3 is CSASGRNTDTQYF. In nucleotides, the CDR3 is TGCAGTGCTAGCGGTCGGAACACAGATACGCAGTATTTT. The chain combines TRBV20-1 with TRBJ2-3; D is uncertain. V was clipped by 3 bases and J by 2 bases, with 9 bases between them. The CDR3 runs 13 residues. Germline CDR1 DFQATT, CDR2 SNEGSKA (reference sequence).

The rearrangement links TRBV4-1 to TRBJ2-2; no definite D call. Trimming left V 1 base short and J 7 bases short, with 10 bases between. The CDR3 has 14 residues. The germline V gene has CDR1 MGHRA and CDR2 YSYEKL. CDR3 loop: CASSQVHGLGELFF. The CDR3 region has the DNA TGCGCCAGCAGCCAAGTTCACGGCCTCGGGGAGCTGTTTTTT.

The rearrangement uses TRBV4-2 and TRBJ1-1; D might be TRBD1 (5 bases). CDR3 length: 15 amino acids. The germline V gene has CDR1 LGHNA and CDR2 YNFKEQ. The V gene lost 0 bases and the J gene lost 4 bases, with 12 bases spanning the gap. CDR3 amino acids: CASSQDWQGITEAFF. DNA for the CDR3: TGTGCCAGCAGCCAAGACTGGCAGGGTATCACTGAAGCTTTCTTT.

V gene TRBV29-1 combines with J gene TRBJ2-1; D is unclear. Germline V gene sequence: CDR1 SQVTM, CDR2 ANQGSEA. The CDR3 is made up of 15 amino acids. V lost 3 bases and J 3 bases, leaving 15 bases between the germline ends. This CDR3 reads CSVESTPRLYNEQFF. DNA of the CDR3: TGCAGCGTTGAGTCGACACCTAGACTCTACAATGAGCAGTTCTTC.

The sample holds a few counts of this clonotype. The V call is TRBV10-3, the J call TRBJ2-3; D is possibly TRBD1 or TRBD2 (5 bases each). This CDR3 spans 17 amino acids. Trimming removed 6 bases at V and 6 bases at J, with 25 bases between. Germline V gene sequence: CDR1 ENHRY, CDR2 SYGVKD. CDR3 sequence: CAISDGAHGAKMDTQYF. The CDR3 region has the DNA TGTGCCATCAGCGATGGGGCGCACGGGGCTAAGATGGATACGCAGTATTTT.

This clonotype has a handful of counts. The V call is TRBV12-3 or TRBV12-4, the J call TRBJ2-7; the match to TRBD2 covers 11 bases. V trimming: 5 bases; J trimming: 6 bases; junction bases outside the gene matches: 6. This CDR3 has 14 amino acids. The CDR3 sequence is CASSRTSGFSEQYF. CDR3 nucleotide sequence: TGTGCCAGCAGTCGGACTAGCGGGTTTAGCGAGCAGTACTTC.

The chain carries TRBV11-2 and TRBJ2-3; TRBD2 matches at 14 bases. The CDR3 has 21 amino acids. Trimming cost V 1 base and J 5 bases; bases outside gene matches: 17. Germline V gene sequence: CDR1 SGHAT, CDR2 FQNNGV. The CDR3 bases are TGTGCCAGCAGCTTAGTACCGGTTGATATGGGACTAGCGGGAGCTGGAGATACGCAGTATTTT. Protein product: CASSLVPVDMGLAGAGDTQYF.

The chain couples TRBV6-5 to TRBJ2-3, with D maybe TRBD2 (5 bases). This CDR3 comprises 15 residues. Trimming left V 0 bases short and J 6 bases short, with 13 bases between. Germline CDR1 MNHEY, CDR2 SVGAGI. The CDR3 sequence is CASSYSKVEVDTQYF. The CDR3 DNA sequence: TGTGCCAGCAGTTACTCGAAGGTGGAGGTGGATACGCAGTATTTT.

The J gene is TRBJ2-1, the V gene TRBV9; 11 bases align to TRBD2. Germline V gene sequence: CDR1 SGDLS, CDR2 YYNGEE. After removal of 1 base from V and 6 bases from J, the junction contained 9 bases not matched to a gene. CDR3 length: 17 residues. This chain's CDR3 is CASSVSRTSGYTNEQFF. The DNA of the CDR3 is TGTGCCAGCAGCGTATCCCGGACTAGCGGGTATACCAATGAGCAGTTCTTC.

This clonotype was counted at least ten times. V usage is TRBV11-3 and J usage is TRBJ2-3; a possible D gene is TRBD2 (6 bases). The CDR3 spans 14 residues. The V end was cut by 6 bases, the J end by 2 bases, with 12 bases between. The germline V gene has CDR1 SGHNT and CDR2 YENEEA. CDR3 sequence reads: CASSHSGLTDTQYF. CDR3 sequence (DNA): TGTGCCAGCAGTCATAGCGGACTCACAGATACGCAGTATTTT.